The 12 T cell receptor beta chains below all came from one sample that was sequenced in a study of CD4 T cells in relation to SARS-CoV-2 and coronaviruses listed by TCRdb under 2021. The library relied on the immunoSEQ multiplex PCR assay. The table comes from immuneACCESS by way of TCRdb, which keeps in-frame sequences with V and J called. Part of the clones is missing from these tables; in studies checked, under half for an unresolved V gene and the rest for unknown reasons. This sample comprises some 26,000 clones, about 80% of them detected only once. The ten largest account for roughly 23% of the sample. These receptors' targets are unknown. CD4+ T cells from unexposed donors were collected before the COVID-19 pandemic (2011-2018). The EasySep CD4+ T cell isolation kit was used to isolate CD4+ T cells once the cultures had run for approximately ten days. The sample consisted of CD4+ T cells from PBMCs, cultured in vitro. Every receptor here comes from a human donor in good health.

The chain employs TRBV5-1 and TRBJ2-5; 8 bases fit TRBD2. Germline lookup yields CDR1 SGHRS and CDR2 YFSETQ. After removal of 4 bases from V and 5 bases from J, the junction contained 7 bases not matched to a gene. CDR3 length equals 14 residues. CDR3 amino acids: CASSQAGVLETQYF. In nucleotides, the CDR3 is TGCGCCAGCAGCCAAGCGGGAGTTCTTGAGACCCAGTACTTC. Full variable domain (remainder filled in from reference TRBV5-1 and TRBJ2-5): KAGVTQTPRYLIKTRGQQVTLSCSPISGHRSVSWYQQTPGQGLQFLFEYFSETQRNKGNFPGRFSGRQFSNSRSEMNVSTLELGDSALYLCASSQAGVLETQYFGPGTRLLVL.

The V call is TRBV19, the J call TRBJ1-1, with D unresolved. This CDR3 is built from 14 residues. Germline CDR1 is LNHDA and CDR2 is SQIVND (reference sequence). V was cut by 0 bases and J by 1 base, with 6 bases left in between. CDR3 bases: TGTGCCAGTAGTATAGACAGAAGGAACACTGAAGCTTTCTTT. This translates into CASSIDRRNTEAFF.

This chain links TRBV3-1 (or the pseudogene TRBV3-2) with TRBJ2-3, with 11 bases aligning to TRBD2. The CDR3 is 15 amino acids. Germline V gene sequence: CDR1 LGHDT, CDR2 YNNKEL (reference sequence). The J segment lost 5 bases and the V segment lost 4 bases, leaving 5 bases of the junction unmatched. CDR3 bases: TGTGCCAGCAGCCGAGTAGCGGGAGGGGAAGATACGCAGTATTTT. Protein: CASSRVAGGEDTQYF.

This chain joins TRBV5-1 and TRBJ2-7; D ambiguous. CDR1 is SGHRS and CDR2 is YFSETQ in the germline V gene. The V and J ends lost 0 bases and 0 bases respectively, with 4 bases between them. The CDR3 sequence is 13 residues long. The CDR3 spells CASSLAGSYEQYF. The DNA of the CDR3 is TGCGCCAGCAGCTTGGCGGGCTCCTACGAGCAGTACTTC.

V usage is TRBV6-6 and J usage is TRBJ1-4; 7 bases fit TRBD1. In germline, CDR1 is MNHNY, CDR2 SVGAGI (reference sequence). The CDR3 is 15 residues long. V lost 7 bases and J lost 0; bases outside the gene matches: 5. CDR3 bases: TGTGCCAGCAATTCAGGGGGAGCAACTAATGAAAAACTGTTTTTT. Translating gives CASNSGGATNEKLFF.

The V gene is TRBV7-6, the J gene TRBJ2-1, with D tentatively TRBD2 (5 bases). This CDR3 region has 15 residues. Trimming pared 6 bases from V and 9 bases from J, leaving 21 bases between. CDR1 and CDR2 (germline): SGHVS, FNYEAQ. CDR3 nucleotides: TGTGCCAGCAGGGAGGACCAAGCCCACCGAGGTGAGCAGTTCTTC. This sequence encodes CASREDQAHRGEQFF.

This chain connects TRBV11-3 to TRBJ2-3; the D call may be TRBD1 or TRBD2 (5 bases each). This CDR3 comprises 16 residues. Germline CDR1 reads SGHNT; CDR2 reads YENEEA. V lost 5 bases and J lost 0, with 15 bases in between. The CDR3 loop is CASSPLARGSTDTQYF. Written as DNA, the CDR3 is TGTGCCAGCAGCCCCCTAGCTAGGGGTAGCACAGATACGCAGTATTTT.

The chain has TRBV7-2 and TRBJ2-7; maybe TRBD2 (6 bases). The ends were cut back, 0 bases at V and 7 bases at J, with 13 bases in the middle. The CDR3 is 14 residues long. CDR1 SGHTA and CDR2 FQGNSA come from the germline V gene. This CDR3 reads CASSLAFDGGEQYF. In DNA form, the CDR3 reads TGTGCCAGCAGCTTAGCCTTCGATGGGGGGGAGCAGTACTTC.

The V call is TRBV19, the J call TRBJ1-1; 8 nucleotides match TRBD1. The V gene's germline CDR1 is LNHDA and CDR2 SQIVND (reference sequence). The CDR3 consists of 12 residues. Germline trimming cut 5 bases from V and 9 bases from J; bases unmatched to any gene: 5. The CDR3 here is CASSPTGGKAFF. The CDR3 DNA reads as TGTGCCAGTAGTCCTACAGGGGGAAAAGCTTTCTTT.

This clone turned up a few times. V and J are TRBV6-5 and TRBJ1-5, with D hard to call. Germline values: CDR1 MNHEY, CDR2 SVGAGI. CDR3 length: 13 residues. V was cut by 8 bases and J by 2 bases, with 10 bases left in between. The CDR3 loop is CASHFGGNQPQHF. In nucleotides, the CDR3 is TGTGCCAGCCACTTCGGGGGCAATCAGCCCCAGCATTTT.

The rearrangement uses TRBV12-3 or TRBV12-4 and TRBJ2-7, with D maybe TRBD1 (5 bases). This CDR3 contains 12 residues. The V and J ends lost 6 bases and 3 bases respectively, with 9 bases between them. The CDR3 is CASRDTRYEQYF. The CDR3 DNA reads as TGTGCCAGCAGGGACACCCGCTACGAGCAGTACTTC.

This rearrangement joins TRBV7-8 to TRBJ2-5, with unresolved D. Germline values: CDR1 SGHVS, CDR2 FQNEAQ. With 2 bases removed from V and 1 base from J, the gap between germline ends came to 8 bases. The CDR3 is 14 amino acids. The CDR3 DNA follows: TGTGCCAGCAGCTTAACGGCTGCCCAAGAGACCCAGTACTTC. Amino acid sequence: CASSLTAAQETQYF. Drawing the rest from reference TRBV7-8 and TRBJ2-5, the complete variable domain is GAGVSQSPRYKVAKRGQDVALRCDPISGHVSLFWYQQALGQGPEFLTYFQNEAQLDKSGLPSDRFFAERPEGSVSTLKIQRTQQEDSAVYLCASSLTAAQETQYFGPGTRLLVL.